Shown below are 18 T cell receptor beta chains from a single sample sequenced in a study of blood T cell repertoires in COVID-19. TCRdb's copy holds only in-frame clones and misses some; the assay was immunoSEQ multiplex PCR. The sample consists of fewer than 250,000 clones, roughly 90% of them appearing once. Sequencing was carried out using peripheral blood. The receptor source for this set is a woman aged 40 to 50 who had recovered from COVID-19.

The V gene is TRBV6-5, the J gene TRBJ1-4; a weak D match, TRBD1 (6 bases). V gave up 5 bases and J gave up 4 bases, with 11 bases separating them. Germline-derived CDR1 and CDR2 are MNHEY and SVGAGI. The CDR3 sequence is 14 residues long. CDR3 protein: CASSPDRRNEKLFF. DNA of the CDR3: TGTGCCAGCAGTCCGGACAGACGTAATGAAAAACTGTTTTTT.

V usage is TRBV3-1 (or the pseudogene TRBV3-2) and J usage is TRBJ2-1; D is ambiguous. Trimming took 2 bases from V and 16 from J, leaving 15 bases between them. The CDR3 contains 12 residues. Germline CDR1 is LGHDT and CDR2 is YNNKEL (reference sequence). This CDR3 is CASSQLGQVNFF. The CDR3 nucleotides read TGTGCCAGCAGCCAATTGGGTCAGGTTAACTTCTTC.

The chain employs TRBV4-2 and TRBJ2-1, with 8 bases fitting TRBD2. This CDR3 comprises 17 residues. The V segment lost 0 bases and the J segment 8 bases; nucleotides outside the gene matches: 12. CDR1 and CDR2 (germline): LGHNA, YNFKEQ. In DNA form, the CDR3 reads TGTGCCAGCAGCCAAGAAGCGGGAGTATCCCTCTTCGATGAGCAGTTCTTC. This codes for CASSQEAGVSLFDEQFF.

This clone was seen only a few times. The chain uses TRBV27 and TRBJ2-2; D gene ambiguous. The germline CDR1 and CDR2 sequences are MNHEY and SMNVEV (reference sequence). There are 14 residues in the CDR3. The V and J ends lost 5 bases and 2 bases respectively, with 9 bases between them. The DNA for the CDR3 is TGTGCCAGCAGTACCAGATTTAACACCGGGGAGCTGTTTTTT. The encoded protein is CASSTRFNTGELFF.

Here the CDR3 reads CASSTGEETQYF. CDR3 coding DNA: TGTGCCAGCAGTACAGGGGAAGAGACCCAGTACTTC. The chain carries TRBV12-3 or TRBV12-4 and TRBJ2-5, with 7 bases aligning to TRBD1. V gave up 5 bases and J gave up 3 bases; unmatched junction bases: 0. The CDR3 spans 12 residues.

The V and J genes are TRBV9 and TRBJ2-7, with TRBD2 matching over 9 bases. CDR1 and CDR2 (germline): SGDLS, YYNGEE. The CDR3 spans 15 residues. With V trimmed by 0 bases and J by 2 bases, 3 bases remained unmatched. The CDR3 is CASSVGSGGPYEQYF. CDR3 nucleotides: TGTGCCAGCAGCGTAGGTAGCGGGGGACCCTACGAGCAGTACTTC.

The chain employs TRBV27 and TRBJ2-7; 9 nucleotides match TRBD2. The V gene end was trimmed by 3 bases and the J gene end by 7 bases; junction bases not matched to a gene: 7. The CDR3 runs 14 residues. Germline V gene data show CDR1 as MNHEY and CDR2 as SMNVEV (reference sequence). CDR3 in DNA: TGTGCCAGCAGTTTGGCTAGCGGGGCAAGGGAGCAGTACTTC. Protein: CASSLASGAREQYF.

This clone was seen only once. The chain joins TRBV18 to TRBJ2-7, with 11 nucleotides matching TRBD2. The CDR3 has 15 amino acids. Per germline, CDR1 KGHSH and CDR2 LQKENI. Germline trimming cut 4 bases from V and 1 base from J; bases unmatched to any gene: 3. The DNA for the CDR3 is TGTGCCAGCTCACAAACTAGCGGGAGTTCCTACGAGCAGTACTTC. Its translation: CASSQTSGSSYEQYF. Full variable domain (rest looked up from reference TRBV18 and TRBJ2-7): NAGVMQNPRHLVRRRGQEARLRCSPMKGHSHVYWYRQLPEEGLKFMVYLQKENIIDESGMPKERFSAEFPKEGPSILRIQQVVRGDSAAYFCASSQTSGSSYEQYFGPGTRLTVT.

The chain has TRBV2 and TRBJ1-2; the match to TRBD1 covers 9 bases. V gave up 4 bases and J gave up 8 bases; unmatched junction bases: 5. Germline V gene data show CDR1 as SNHLY and CDR2 as FYNNEI. The CDR3 contains 13 residues. CDR3 nucleotide sequence: TGTGCCAGCAGTGGGGACAGGGTAGGCGGCTACACCTTC. Translation gives CASSGDRVGGYTF. Full variable domain (missing parts from reference TRBV2 and TRBJ1-2): EPEVTQTPSHQVTQMGQEVILRCVPISNHLYFYWYRQILGQKVEFLVSFYNNEISEKSEIFDDQFSVERPDGSNFTLKIRSTKLEDSAMYFCASSGDRVGGYTFGSGTRLTVV.

The chain carries TRBV18 and TRBJ2-3; 15 bases line up with TRBD2. CDR1 is KGHSH and CDR2 is LQKENI in the germline V gene. This CDR3 has 19 residues. V gave up 4 bases and J gave up 2 bases; unmatched junction bases: 10. In DNA, the CDR3 is TGTGCCAGCTCACGTACGGGGACTAGCGGGAGGTTATCCACAGATACGCAGTATTTT. The encoded protein is CASSRTGTSGRLSTDTQYF.

This clone was seen a handful of times. At one end, the junction sequence differs from germline, possibly due to a read error. The rearrangement uses TRBV6-5 and TRBJ1-1, with no clear D. This CDR3 comprises 14 residues. The germline CDR1 and CDR2 sequences are MNHEY and SVGAGI. CDR3 DNA sequence: TGTGCCAGCAGTAACTCCTTCCTTCAGACTGAAGCTTTCTTT. It translates to CASSNSFLQTEAFF.

The CDR3 DNA reads as TGTGCCAGTTTAGGCGACAGGGTGAACACTGAAGCTTTCTTT. This codes for CASLGDRVNTEAFF. V gene TRBV2 combines with J gene TRBJ1-1; 7 nucleotides align to TRBD1. In germline, CDR1 is SNHLY, CDR2 FYNNEI. The CDR3 contains 14 residues. Losses at the gene ends were 9 bases for V and 0 bases for J; bases not matched to a gene: 7.

The genes are TRBV19 and TRBJ1-5, with 7 positions matching TRBD1. Germline CDR1 and CDR2: LNHDA and SQIVND (reference sequence). V shed 5 bases and J 5 bases; nucleotides not matched to a gene: 6. This CDR3 has 14 residues. This CDR3 is CASSPGQEYQPQHF. DNA for the CDR3: TGTGCCAGTAGTCCCGGACAGGAGTATCAGCCCCAGCATTTT.

The chain employs TRBV5-1 and TRBJ2-3; no definite D call. Germline loops: CDR1 SGHRS, CDR2 YFSETQ. V was pared by 1 base and J by 2 bases, with 14 bases between. The CDR3 has 16 residues. As DNA, the CDR3 is TGCGCCAGCAGCTTGAGTCATGGCGGCACCACAGATACGCAGTATTTT. It translates to CASSLSHGGTTDTQYF.

The V and J genes are TRBV20-1 and TRBJ2-7, with D hard to call. V shed 3 bases and J shed 4 bases, with 10 bases lying between them. The germline gives CDR1 DFQATT, CDR2 SNEGSKA (reference sequence). The CDR3 contains 12 residues. Here the CDR3 reads CSASGGGYEQYF. The CDR3 nucleotides are TGCAGTGCTAGTGGCGGCGGTTACGAGCAGTACTTC.

The chain recombines TRBV7-2 with TRBJ2-7, with a tentative D call TRBD2 (5 bases). The length of the CDR3 is 16 residues. CDR1 is SGHTA and CDR2 is FQGNSA in the germline V gene. Deletions cut 1 base from V and 2 bases from J, with 15 bases between. DNA for the CDR3: TGTGCCAGCAGCTTAGTATCTTCGGACTCAGCCTACGAGCAGTACTTC. As protein: CASSLVSSDSAYEQYF.

The chain links TRBV3-1 (or the pseudogene TRBV3-2) to TRBJ1-5, with a tentative D call TRBD1 (6 bases). The CDR3 is made up of 14 amino acids. The V end was cut by 4 bases, the J end by 1 base, with 8 bases between. CDR1 LGHDT and CDR2 YNNKEL come from the germline V gene (reference sequence). CDR3 sequence reads: CASSLGQSNQPQHF. For the CDR3, the DNA is TGTGCCAGCAGCCTTGGACAGAGCAATCAGCCCCAGCATTTT.

The V gene is TRBV27, the J gene TRBJ2-2; no firm D call. Trimming stripped 2 bases from V and 3 bases from J, with 13 bases between. CDR1 is MNHEY, CDR2 SMNVEV, per germline (reference sequence). CDR3 length equals 16 residues. The DNA of the CDR3 is TGTGCCAGCAGTTTAAAGCCCTACTCATACACCGGGGAGCTGTTTTTT. This translates into CASSLKPYSYTGELFF.